Sequencing of this T cell receptor beta chain was carried out in a study of blood T cell repertoires in COVID-19 (dated by TCRdb to the early 2020s). Study-level background: The collaborator samples originated in the United States, Italy and Spain and spanned the acute and convalescent phases of COVID-19. A de-identified subject ID, COVID-19 status, age in years and sex were almost always included in the sample metadata. Where available, HLA class I and class II types were taken from metadata supplied by the sample provider and were not determined by assay-based typing. The dataset comprised deeply sampled blood TCRbeta repertoires from subjects exposed to, actively infected with, or recovered from COVID-19. The samples were drawn from two sources: the first 160 participants of the ongoing ImmuneRACE study, and some 1,300 subjects contributed by 6 global collaborators. The repertoires were made available in a free public database intended to serve as a resource for research on the immune response to SARS-CoV-2. The prospective study material was composed of cDNA or gDNA derived from T cells, B-cell-depleted T cells, or PBMCs. On the study overall, not on this receptor specifically: Clinical and demographic metadata were provided uncurated, with the amount varying by source and participant.

Concerning this clone: Its antigen is still unknown. No per-base quality is available; no much larger clone lies one base away.

Via the germline V gene, CDR1 is ENHRY and CDR2 SYGVKD. V is clipped by 8 bases and J by 8 bases, and the sequence between their germline boundaries is 18 bases long. From its cysteine to its phenylalanine, the CDR3 spans 14 amino acids. Kept here is only the CDR3 DNA, which spans 42 bases and is read in frame from base 1. One collaborating source in Seattle enrolled patients during active infection and followed them longitudinally through the course of disease. Each collaborating institution followed its own protocols to collect whole blood in K2EDTA tubes. For TCRbeta analysis, collaborators shipped samples in one of three forms: frozen whole blood, isolated PBMCs, or DNA extracted from either of those sample types. TCRbeta CDR3 regions were amplified from genomic DNA using the immunoSEQ Assay, a bias-controlled multiplex PCR. As for the authors' bioinformatics: Nucleated cell counts per sample were estimated from amplification of reference gene primers within the assay. To quantify the absolute abundance of each unique TCRbeta CDR3 rearrangement, sequence reads were collapsed and filtered. For each sample, productive Simpson clonality was calculated as the square root of Simpson's diversity index across productive rearrangements. In TCRdb, the immuneACCESS table is reduced to in-frame sequences with V and J assigned. These tables do not hold every clone; where another copy was compared, an unresolved V gene accounts for under half, and the others remain unexplained. That table supplies the V and J calls and clone size; D and trimming were determined from the DNA. Recorded for this sample are 200,000 to 250,000 clones; 65% to 85% of them occurred a single time. The top ten constitute 0.95% to 1.5% of the sample.

The sequencing sample was made of peripheral blood. The source is a woman between 25 and 40 years old with COVID-19, enrolled during active disease. The chain couples TRBV10-3 to TRBJ1-4; the D gene is perhaps TRBD1, on 5 matching bases. For the CDR3, the sequence is CAIGATEKIEKLFF. The DNA sequence is given as TGTGCCATCGGAGCGACAGAGAAGATCGAAAAACTGTTTTTT.